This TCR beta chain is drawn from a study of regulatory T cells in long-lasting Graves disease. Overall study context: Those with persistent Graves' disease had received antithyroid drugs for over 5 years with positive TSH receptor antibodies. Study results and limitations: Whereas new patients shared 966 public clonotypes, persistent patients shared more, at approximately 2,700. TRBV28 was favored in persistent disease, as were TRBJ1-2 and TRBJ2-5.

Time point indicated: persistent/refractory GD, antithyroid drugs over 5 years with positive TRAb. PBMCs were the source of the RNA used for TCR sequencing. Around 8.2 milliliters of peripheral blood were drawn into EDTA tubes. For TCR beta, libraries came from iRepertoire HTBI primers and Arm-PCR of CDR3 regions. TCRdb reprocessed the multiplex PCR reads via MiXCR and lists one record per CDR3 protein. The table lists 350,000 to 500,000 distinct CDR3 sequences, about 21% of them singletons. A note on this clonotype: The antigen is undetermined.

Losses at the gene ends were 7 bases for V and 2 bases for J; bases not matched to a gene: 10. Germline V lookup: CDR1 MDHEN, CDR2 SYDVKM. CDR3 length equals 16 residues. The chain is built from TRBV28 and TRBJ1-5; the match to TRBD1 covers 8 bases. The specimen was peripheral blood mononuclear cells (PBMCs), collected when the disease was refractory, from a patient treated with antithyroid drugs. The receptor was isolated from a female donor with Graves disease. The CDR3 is CASTIDRGSGNQPQHF. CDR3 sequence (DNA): TGTGCCAGCACCATTGACAGGGGAAGCGGCAATCAGCCCCAGCATTTT.